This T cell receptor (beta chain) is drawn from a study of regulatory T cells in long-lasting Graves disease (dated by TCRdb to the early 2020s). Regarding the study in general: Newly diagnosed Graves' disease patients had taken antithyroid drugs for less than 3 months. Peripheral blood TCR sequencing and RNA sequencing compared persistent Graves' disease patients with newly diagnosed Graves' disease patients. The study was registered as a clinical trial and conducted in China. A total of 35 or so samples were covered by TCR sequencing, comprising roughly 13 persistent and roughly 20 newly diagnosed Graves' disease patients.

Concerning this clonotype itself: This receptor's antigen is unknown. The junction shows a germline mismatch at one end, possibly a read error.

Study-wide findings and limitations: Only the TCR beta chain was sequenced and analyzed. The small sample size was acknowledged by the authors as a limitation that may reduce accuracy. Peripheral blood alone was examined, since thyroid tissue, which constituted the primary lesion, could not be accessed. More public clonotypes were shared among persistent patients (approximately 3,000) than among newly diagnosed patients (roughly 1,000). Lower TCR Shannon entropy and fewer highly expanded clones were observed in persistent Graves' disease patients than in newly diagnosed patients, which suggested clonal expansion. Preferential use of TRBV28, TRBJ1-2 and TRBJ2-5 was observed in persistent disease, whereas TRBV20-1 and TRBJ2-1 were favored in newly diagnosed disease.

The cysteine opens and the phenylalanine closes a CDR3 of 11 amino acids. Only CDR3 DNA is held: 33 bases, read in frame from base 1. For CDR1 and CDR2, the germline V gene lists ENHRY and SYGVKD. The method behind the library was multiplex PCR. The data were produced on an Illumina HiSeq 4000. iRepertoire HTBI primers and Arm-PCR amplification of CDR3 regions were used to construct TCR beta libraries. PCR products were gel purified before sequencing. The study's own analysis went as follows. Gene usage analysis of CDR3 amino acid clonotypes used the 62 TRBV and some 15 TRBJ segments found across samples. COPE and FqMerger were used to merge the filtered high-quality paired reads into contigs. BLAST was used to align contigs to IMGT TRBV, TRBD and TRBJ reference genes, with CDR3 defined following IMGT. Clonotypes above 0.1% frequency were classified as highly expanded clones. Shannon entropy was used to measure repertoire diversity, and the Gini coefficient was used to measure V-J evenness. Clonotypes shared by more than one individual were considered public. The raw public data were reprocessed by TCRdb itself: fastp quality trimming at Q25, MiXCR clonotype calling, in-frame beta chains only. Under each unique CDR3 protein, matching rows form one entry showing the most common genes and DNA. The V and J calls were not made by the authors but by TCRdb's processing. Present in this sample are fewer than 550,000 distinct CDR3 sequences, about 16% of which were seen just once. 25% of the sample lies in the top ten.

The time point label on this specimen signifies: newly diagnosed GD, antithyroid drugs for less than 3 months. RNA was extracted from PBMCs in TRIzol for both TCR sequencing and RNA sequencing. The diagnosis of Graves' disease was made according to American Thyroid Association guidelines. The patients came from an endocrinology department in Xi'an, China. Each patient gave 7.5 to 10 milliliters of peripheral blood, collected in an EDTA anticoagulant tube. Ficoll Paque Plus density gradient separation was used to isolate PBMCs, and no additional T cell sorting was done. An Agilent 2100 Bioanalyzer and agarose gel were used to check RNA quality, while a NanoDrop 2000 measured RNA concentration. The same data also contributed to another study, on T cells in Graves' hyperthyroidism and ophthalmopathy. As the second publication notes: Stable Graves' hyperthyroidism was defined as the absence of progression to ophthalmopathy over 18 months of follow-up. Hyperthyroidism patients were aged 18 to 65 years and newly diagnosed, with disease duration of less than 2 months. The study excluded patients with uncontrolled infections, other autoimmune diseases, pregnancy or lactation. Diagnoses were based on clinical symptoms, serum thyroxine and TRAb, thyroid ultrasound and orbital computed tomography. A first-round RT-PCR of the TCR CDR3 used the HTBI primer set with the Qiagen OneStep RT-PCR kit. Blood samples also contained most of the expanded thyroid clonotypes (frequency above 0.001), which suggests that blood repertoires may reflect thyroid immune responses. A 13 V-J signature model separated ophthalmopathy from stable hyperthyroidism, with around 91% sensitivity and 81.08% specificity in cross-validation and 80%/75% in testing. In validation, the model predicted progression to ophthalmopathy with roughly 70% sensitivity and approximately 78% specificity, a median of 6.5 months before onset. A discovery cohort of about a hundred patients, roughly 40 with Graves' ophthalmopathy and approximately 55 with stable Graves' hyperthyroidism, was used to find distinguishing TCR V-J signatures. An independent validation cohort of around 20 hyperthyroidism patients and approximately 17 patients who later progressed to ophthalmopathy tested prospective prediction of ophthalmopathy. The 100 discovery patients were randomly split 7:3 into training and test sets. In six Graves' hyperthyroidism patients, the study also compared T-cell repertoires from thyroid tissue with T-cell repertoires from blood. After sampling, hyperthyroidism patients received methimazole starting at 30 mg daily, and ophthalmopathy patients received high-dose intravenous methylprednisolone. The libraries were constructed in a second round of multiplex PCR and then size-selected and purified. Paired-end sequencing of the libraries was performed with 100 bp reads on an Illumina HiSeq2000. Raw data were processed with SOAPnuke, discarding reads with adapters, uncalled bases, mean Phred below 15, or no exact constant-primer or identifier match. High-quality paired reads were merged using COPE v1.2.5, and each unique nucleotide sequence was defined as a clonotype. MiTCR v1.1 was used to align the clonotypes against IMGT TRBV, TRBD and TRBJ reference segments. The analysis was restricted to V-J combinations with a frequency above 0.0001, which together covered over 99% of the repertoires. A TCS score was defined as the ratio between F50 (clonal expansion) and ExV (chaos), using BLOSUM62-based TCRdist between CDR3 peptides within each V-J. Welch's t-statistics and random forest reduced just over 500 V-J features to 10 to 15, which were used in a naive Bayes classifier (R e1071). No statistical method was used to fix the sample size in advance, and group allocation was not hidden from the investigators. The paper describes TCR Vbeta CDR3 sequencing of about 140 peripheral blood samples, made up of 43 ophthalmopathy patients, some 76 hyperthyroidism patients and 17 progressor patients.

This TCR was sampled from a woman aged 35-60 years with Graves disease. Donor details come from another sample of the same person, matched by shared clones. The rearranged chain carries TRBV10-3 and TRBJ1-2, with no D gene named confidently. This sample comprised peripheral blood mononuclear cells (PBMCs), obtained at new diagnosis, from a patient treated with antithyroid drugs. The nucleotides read TGTGCCATCAGTGCGTCCTATGGCTACATCTTC. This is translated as CAISASYGYIF.